This TCR beta chain appears in the sequencing data of a study of neurological immune-mediated disorders. TCRdb called the 5' RACE reads again in MiXCR, with one record for every CDR3 protein. The table includes roughly 39,000 distinct CDR3 sequences, around 5% detected once. This clonotype has a count of ten or more. The cell input for sorted libraries was some 990,000, and those cells were CD4+ or CD8+ T cells. CDR3 size: 14 residues. CDR1 is SGHRS, CDR2 YFSETQ, per germline. V was trimmed by 4 bases and J by 2 bases, leaving 12 bases between them. The V gene is TRBV5-1, the J gene TRBJ2-5; possible D gene TRBD1, 5 bases. The sample was CD4+ T cells from blood. This TCR derives from a young man in good health. For the CDR3, the DNA is TGCGCCAGCAGCCGTGGACACTTACAAGAGACCCAGTACTTC. This codes for CASSRGHLQETQYF.